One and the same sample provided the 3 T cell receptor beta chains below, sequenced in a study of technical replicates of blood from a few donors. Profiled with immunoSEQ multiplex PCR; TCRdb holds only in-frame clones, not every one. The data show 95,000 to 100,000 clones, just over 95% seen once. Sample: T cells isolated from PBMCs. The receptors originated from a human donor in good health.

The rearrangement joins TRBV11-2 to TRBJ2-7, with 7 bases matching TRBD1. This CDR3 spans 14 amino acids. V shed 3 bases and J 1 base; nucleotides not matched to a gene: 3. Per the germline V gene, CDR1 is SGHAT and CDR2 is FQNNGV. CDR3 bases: TGTGCCAGCAGCTTCGGCAGGGGGTCCTACGAGCAGTACTTC. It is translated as CASSFGRGSYEQYF.

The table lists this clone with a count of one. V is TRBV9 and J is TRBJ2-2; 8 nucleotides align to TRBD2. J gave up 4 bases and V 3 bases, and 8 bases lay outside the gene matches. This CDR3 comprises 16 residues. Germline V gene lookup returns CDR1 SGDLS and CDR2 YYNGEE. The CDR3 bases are TGTGCCAGCAGCGGGCGGCAGCGGGGGACCACCGGGGAGCTGTTTTTT. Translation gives CASSGRQRGTTGELFF. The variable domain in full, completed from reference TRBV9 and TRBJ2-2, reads DSGVTQTPKHLITATGQRVTLRCSPRSGDLSVYWYQQSLDQGLQFLIQYYNGEERAKGNILERFSAQQFPDLHSELNLSSLELGDSALYFCASSGRQRGTTGELFFGEGSRLTVL.

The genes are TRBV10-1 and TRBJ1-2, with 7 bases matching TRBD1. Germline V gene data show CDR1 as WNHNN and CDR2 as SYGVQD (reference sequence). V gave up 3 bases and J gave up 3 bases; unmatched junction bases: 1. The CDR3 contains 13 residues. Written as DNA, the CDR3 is TGCGCCAGCAGTGACGGACAGGACTATGGCTACACCTTC. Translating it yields CASSDGQDYGYTF.